The clone carrying this T cell receptor beta chain was counted only a few times. What it binds is not known. V was cut by 5 bases and J by 2 bases, with 13 bases left in between. CDR3 length: 15 residues. Looked up from germline, CDR1 is MDHEN and CDR2 is SYDVKM. This specimen comes from a study of beta chain features in type 1 diabetes. Background on the study: Healthy donors resembled patients in age, gender and cell yields. Findings and caveats of the study: Moderately but significantly shorter TCRB CDR3s were found in Type 1 diabetes patients in all four CD4+ subsets. Type 1 diabetes patients had fewer VDJ junction insertions and more deletions. A closer apparent resemblance between naive, central memory and Treg TCRB repertoires was seen in patients than in healthy donors.

Isolation of CD4+ naive, central memory, regulatory and stem cell-like memory cells was achieved by sorting via CD45RO/CCR7/CD25/CD127/CD95/CD27. Expressed TCRB transcripts were sequenced because the entire RNA isolate underwent reverse transcription. TCRdb's table, derived via immunoSEQ multiplex PCR, lists solely in-frame clones and lacks some. The top ten clones hold about 0.64% of a sample with 300,000 to 450,000 clones, 8% to 10% of them seen once. The gene calls are TRBV28 and TRBJ1-3; D is possibly TRBD1 (5 bases). The TCR comes from a man in his thirties or forties with type 1 diabetes. The sample consisted of central memory CD4+ T cells from blood. The CDR3: CASSLTGGTGNTIYF. The CDR3 nucleotides are TGTGCCAGCAGTCTAACGGGGGGAACTGGAAACACCATATATTTT.